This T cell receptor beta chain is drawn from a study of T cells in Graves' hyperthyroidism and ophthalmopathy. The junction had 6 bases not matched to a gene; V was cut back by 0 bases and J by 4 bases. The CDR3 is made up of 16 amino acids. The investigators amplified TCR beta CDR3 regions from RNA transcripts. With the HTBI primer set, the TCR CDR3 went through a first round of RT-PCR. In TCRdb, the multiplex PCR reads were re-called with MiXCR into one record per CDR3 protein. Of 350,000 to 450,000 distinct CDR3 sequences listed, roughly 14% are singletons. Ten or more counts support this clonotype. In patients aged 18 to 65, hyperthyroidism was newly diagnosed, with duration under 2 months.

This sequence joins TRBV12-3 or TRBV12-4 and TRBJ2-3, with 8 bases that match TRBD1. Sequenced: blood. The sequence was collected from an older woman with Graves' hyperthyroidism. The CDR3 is CASSLADRAYADTQYF. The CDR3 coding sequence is TGTGCCAGCAGTTTAGCGGACAGGGCGTACGCAGATACGCAGTATTTT.